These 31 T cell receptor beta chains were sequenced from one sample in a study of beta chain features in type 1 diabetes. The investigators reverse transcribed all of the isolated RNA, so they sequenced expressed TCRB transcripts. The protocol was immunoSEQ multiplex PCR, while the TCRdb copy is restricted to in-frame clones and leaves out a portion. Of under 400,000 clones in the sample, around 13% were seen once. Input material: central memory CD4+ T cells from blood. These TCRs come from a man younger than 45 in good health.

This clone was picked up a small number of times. CDR3 loop: CASSVGSGGVSTDTQYF. CDR3 nucleotides: TGTGCCAGCAGCGTAGGTAGCGGGGGGGTCAGCACAGATACGCAGTATTTT. This chain connects TRBV9 to TRBJ2-3; 11 bases agree with TRBD2. The germline CDR1 and CDR2 sequences are SGDLS and YYNGEE. The CDR3 contains 17 residues. J gave up 0 bases and V 0 bases, and 3 bases lay outside the gene matches.

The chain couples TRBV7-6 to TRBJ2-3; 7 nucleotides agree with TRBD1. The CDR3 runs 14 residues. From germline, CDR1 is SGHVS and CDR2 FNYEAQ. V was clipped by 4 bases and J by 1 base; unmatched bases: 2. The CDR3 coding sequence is TGTGCCAGCAGCTCCGGACAGGGCACAGATACGCAGTATTTT. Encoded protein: CASSSGQGTDTQYF. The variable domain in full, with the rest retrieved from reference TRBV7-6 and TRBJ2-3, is GAGVSQSPRYKVTKRGQDVALRCDPISGHVSLYWYRQALGQGPEFLTYFNYEAQQDKSGLPNDRFSAERPEGSISTLTIQRTEQRDSAMYRCASSSGQGTDTQYFGPGTRLTVL.

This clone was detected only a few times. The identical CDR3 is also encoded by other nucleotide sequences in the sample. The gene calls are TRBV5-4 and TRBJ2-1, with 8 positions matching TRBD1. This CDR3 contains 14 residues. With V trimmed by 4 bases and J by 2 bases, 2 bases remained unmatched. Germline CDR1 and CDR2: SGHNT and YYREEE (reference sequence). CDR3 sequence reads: CASSLGQAYNEQFF. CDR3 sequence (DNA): TGTGCCAGCAGCCTGGGACAGGCCTACAATGAGCAGTTCTTC.

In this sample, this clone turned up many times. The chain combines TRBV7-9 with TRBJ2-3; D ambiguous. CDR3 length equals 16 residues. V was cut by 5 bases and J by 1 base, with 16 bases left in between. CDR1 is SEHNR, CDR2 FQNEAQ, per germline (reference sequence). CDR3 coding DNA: TGTGCCAGCAGCCCACAATCGCCGACGGGCACAGATACGCAGTATTTT. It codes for CASSPQSPTGTDTQYF.

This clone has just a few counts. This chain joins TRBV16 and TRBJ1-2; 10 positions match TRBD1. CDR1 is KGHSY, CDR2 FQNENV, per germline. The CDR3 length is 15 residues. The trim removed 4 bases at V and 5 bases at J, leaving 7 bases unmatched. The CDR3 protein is CASSPDRGRLYGYTF. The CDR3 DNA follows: TGTGCCAGCAGCCCGGACAGGGGGAGGCTATATGGCTACACCTTC.

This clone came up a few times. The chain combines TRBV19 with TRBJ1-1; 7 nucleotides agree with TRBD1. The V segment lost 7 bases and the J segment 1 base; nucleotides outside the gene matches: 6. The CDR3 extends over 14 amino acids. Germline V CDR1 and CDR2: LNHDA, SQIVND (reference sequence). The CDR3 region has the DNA TGTGCCAGTACTGGGACAGTGGGGAACACTGAAGCTTTCTTT. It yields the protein CASTGTVGNTEAFF.

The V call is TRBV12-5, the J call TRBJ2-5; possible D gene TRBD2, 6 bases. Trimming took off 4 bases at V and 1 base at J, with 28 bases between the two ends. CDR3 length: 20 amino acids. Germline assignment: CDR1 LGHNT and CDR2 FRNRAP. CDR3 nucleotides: TGTGCTAGTGGTTCACCCATTCGCAGGGACTCCGGCGGGCTCCAAGAGACCCAGTACTTC. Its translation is CASGSPIRRDSGGLQETQYF.

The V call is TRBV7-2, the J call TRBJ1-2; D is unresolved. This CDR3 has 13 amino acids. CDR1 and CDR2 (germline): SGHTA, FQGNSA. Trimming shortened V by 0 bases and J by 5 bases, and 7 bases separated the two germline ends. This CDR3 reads CASSLADMYGYTF. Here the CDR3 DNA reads TGTGCCAGCAGCTTAGCGGATATGTATGGCTACACCTTC.

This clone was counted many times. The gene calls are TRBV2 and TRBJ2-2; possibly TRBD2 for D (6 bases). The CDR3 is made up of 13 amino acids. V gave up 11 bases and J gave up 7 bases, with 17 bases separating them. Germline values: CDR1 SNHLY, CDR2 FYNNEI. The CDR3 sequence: CASLGGRNGELFF. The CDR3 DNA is TGTGCCTCCCTCGGGGGTAGGAACGGGGAGCTGTTTTTT.

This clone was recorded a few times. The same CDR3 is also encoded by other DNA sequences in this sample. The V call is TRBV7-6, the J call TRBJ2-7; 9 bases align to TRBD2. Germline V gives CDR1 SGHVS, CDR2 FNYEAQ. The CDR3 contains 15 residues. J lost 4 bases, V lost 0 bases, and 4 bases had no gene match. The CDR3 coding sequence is TGTGCCAGCAGCTTAGCGGCGGGGGGGCTTTACGAGCAGTACTTC. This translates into CASSLAAGGLYEQYF.

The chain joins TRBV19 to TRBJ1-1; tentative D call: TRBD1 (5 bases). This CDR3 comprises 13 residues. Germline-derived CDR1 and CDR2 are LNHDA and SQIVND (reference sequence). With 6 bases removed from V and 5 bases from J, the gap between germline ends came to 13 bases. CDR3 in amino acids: CASRPRVETEAFF. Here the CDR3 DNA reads TGTGCCAGTAGACCCAGGGTGGAGACTGAAGCTTTCTTT.

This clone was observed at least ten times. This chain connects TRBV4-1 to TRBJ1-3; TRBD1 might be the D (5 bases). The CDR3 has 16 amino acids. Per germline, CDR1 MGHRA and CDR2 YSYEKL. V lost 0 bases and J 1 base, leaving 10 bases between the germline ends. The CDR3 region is CASSQERTLSGNTIYF. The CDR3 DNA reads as TGCGCCAGCAGCCAAGAAAGGACACTTTCTGGAAACACCATATATTTT.

CDR3 in DNA: TGTGCCAGCAGCAAAGCCCAGGTTGGTTCACCCCTCCACTTT. This sequence encodes CASSKAQVGSPLHF. The chain carries TRBV13 and TRBJ1-6; D remains unclear. CDR1 is PRHDT and CDR2 is FYEKMQ in the germline V gene (reference sequence). The length of the CDR3 is 14 residues. V lost 5 bases to trimming and J lost 9 bases, with 14 bases between them.

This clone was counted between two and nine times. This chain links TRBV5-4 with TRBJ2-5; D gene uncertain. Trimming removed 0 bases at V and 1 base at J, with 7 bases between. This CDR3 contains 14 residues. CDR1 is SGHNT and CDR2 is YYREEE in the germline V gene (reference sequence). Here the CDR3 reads CASSLVQAQETQYF. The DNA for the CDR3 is TGTGCCAGCAGCTTGGTCCAGGCCCAAGAGACCCAGTACTTC.

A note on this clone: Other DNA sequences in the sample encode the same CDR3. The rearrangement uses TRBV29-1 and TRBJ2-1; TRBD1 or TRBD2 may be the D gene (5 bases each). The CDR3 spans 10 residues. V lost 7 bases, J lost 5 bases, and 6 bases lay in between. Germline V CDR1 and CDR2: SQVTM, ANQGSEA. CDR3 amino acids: CSGGDNEQFF. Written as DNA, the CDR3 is TGCAGCGGAGGGGACAATGAGCAGTTCTTC.

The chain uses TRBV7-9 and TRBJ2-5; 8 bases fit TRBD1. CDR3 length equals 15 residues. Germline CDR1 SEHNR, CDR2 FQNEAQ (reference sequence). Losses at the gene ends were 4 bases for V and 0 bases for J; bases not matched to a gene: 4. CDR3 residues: CASSSGQGNQETQYF. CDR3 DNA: TGTGCCAGCAGCTCCGGACAGGGCAACCAAGAGACCCAGTACTTC.

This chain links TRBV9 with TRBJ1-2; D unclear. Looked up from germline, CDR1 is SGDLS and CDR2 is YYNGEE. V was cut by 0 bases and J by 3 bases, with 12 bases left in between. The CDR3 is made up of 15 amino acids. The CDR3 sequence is CASSVEHRRDYGYTF. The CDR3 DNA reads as TGTGCCAGCAGCGTAGAACACCGACGGGACTATGGCTACACCTTC.

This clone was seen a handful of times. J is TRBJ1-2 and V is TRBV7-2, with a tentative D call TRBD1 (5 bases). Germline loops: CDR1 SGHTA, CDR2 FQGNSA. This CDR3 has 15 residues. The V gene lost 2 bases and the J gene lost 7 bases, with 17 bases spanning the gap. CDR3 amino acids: CASSLLRTGLSGYTF. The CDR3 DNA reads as TGTGCCAGCAGCTTATTACGAACGGGACTTAGTGGCTACACCTTC.

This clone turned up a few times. This CDR3 reads CASSLVGQAYGYTF. The CDR3 DNA follows: TGTGCCAGCAGCTTGGTCGGCCAGGCGTATGGCTACACCTTC. The genes are TRBV5-6 and TRBJ1-2; no firm D call. Germline V gives CDR1 SGHDT, CDR2 YYEEEE. The CDR3 has 14 amino acids. The V end was cut by 0 bases, the J end by 5 bases, with 11 bases between.

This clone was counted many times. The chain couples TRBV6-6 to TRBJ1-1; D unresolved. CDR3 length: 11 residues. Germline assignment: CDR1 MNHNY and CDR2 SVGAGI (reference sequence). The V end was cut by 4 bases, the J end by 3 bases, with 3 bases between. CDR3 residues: CASSFHTEAFF. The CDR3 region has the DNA TGTGCCAGCAGTTTTCACACTGAAGCTTTCTTT.

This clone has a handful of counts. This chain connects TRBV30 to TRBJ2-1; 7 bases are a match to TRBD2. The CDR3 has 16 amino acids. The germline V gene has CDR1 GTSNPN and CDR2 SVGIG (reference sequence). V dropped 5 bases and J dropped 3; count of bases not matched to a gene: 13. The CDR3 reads CAWGQVPGRIYNEQFF. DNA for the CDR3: TGTGCCTGGGGCCAGGTCCCCGGGAGGATCTACAATGAGCAGTTCTTC.

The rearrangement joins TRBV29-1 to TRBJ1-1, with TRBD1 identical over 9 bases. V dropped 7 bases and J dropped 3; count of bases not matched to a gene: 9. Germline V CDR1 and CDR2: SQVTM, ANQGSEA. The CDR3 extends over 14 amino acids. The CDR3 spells CSGSQGAGDTEAFF. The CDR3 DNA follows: TGCAGCGGTTCACAGGGGGCGGGGGACACTGAAGCTTTCTTT.

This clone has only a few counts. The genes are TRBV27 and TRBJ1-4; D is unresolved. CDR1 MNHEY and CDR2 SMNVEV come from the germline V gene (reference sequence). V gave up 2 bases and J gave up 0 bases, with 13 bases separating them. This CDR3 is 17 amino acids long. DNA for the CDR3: TGTGCCAGCAGTTTAACCCGCGGCTTCTCAACTAATGAAAAACTGTTTTTT. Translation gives CASSLTRGFSTNEKLFF.

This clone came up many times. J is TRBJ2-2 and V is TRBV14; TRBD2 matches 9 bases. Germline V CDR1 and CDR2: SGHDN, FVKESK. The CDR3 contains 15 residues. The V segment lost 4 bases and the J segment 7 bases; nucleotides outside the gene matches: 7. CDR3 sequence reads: CASSPLAGVSGELFF. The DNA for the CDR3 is TGTGCCAGCAGCCCATTAGCGGGAGTTAGCGGGGAGCTGTTTTTT.

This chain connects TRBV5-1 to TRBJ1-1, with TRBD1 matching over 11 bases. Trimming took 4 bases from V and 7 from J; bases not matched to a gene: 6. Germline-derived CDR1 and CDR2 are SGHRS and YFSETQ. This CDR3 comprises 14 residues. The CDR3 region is CASSKRTGGIEAFF. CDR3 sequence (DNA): TGCGCCAGCAGCAAAAGGACAGGGGGCATTGAAGCTTTCTTT.

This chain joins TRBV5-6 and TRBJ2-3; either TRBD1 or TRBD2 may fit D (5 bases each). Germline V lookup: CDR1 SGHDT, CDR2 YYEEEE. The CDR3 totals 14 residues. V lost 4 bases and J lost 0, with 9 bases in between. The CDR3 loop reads CASSGGGSTDTQYF. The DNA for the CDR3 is TGTGCCAGCAGCGGGGGTGGAAGCACAGATACGCAGTATTTT.

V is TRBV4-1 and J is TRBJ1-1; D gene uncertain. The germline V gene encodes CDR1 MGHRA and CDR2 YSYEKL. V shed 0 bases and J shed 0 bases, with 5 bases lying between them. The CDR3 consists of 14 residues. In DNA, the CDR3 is TGCGCCAGCAGCCAAGATCGGGTGAACACTGAAGCTTTCTTT. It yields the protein CASSQDRVNTEAFF.

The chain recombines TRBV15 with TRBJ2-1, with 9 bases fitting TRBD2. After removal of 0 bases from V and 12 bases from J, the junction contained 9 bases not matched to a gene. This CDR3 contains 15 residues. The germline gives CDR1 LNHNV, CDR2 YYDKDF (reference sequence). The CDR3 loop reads CATSRDPTSGVLQFF. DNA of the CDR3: TGTGCCACCAGCAGAGATCCGACTAGCGGTGTTTTGCAGTTCTTC.

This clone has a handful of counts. The CDR3, as DNA: TGTGCCAGCAGCCAAGATTTGAGAGGAAAGGGCTATGGCTACACCTTC. Translated, it gives CASSQDLRGKGYGYTF. The chain carries TRBV14 and TRBJ1-2, with unresolved D. The germline CDR1 and CDR2 sequences are SGHDN and FVKESK. The CDR3 runs to 16 residues. V was trimmed by 0 bases and J by 4 bases, leaving 15 bases between them.

Written as DNA, the CDR3 is TGTGCCAGCAGCTCTTCACGGGGTAGCGGGAGTCTAAATGAGCAGTTCTTC. As protein: CASSSSRGSGSLNEQFF. The gene calls are TRBV7-9 and TRBJ2-1; the match to TRBD2 covers 9 bases. Germline CDR1 SEHNR, CDR2 FQNEAQ (reference sequence). The CDR3 consists of 17 residues. The V gene end was trimmed by 4 bases and the J gene end by 7 bases; junction bases not matched to a gene: 14.

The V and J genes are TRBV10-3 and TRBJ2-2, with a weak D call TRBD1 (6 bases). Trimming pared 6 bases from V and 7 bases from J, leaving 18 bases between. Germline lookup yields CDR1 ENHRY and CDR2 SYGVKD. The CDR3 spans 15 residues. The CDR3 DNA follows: TGTGCCATCAGCTCTCGAGGGGACATTCGCGGGGAGCTGTTTTTT. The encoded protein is CAISSRGDIRGELFF.